This T cell receptor (beta chain) stems from a study of T cell changes during pregnancy in multiple sclerosis. This clone was seen a single time. The data were produced by immunoSEQ multiplex PCR, yet TCRdb's version contains in-frame clones alone and is incomplete. Of more than 90,000 clones in the sample, more than 85% were seen once. Sequenced material: peripheral blood, taken in the second trimester of pregnancy. This receptor was identified in a female donor with multiple sclerosis, enrolled in a pregnancy study.

CDR3 sequence (DNA): TGCAGTGCTGCAACTCCCGATGAGCAGTTCTTC. Amino acids: CSAATPDEQFF. The rearrangement links TRBV20-1 to TRBJ2-1, with D uncertain. The germline V gene has CDR1 DFQATT and CDR2 SNEGSKA (reference sequence). The ends were cut back, 5 bases at V and 8 bases at J, with 10 bases in the middle. The CDR3 is 11 amino acids.